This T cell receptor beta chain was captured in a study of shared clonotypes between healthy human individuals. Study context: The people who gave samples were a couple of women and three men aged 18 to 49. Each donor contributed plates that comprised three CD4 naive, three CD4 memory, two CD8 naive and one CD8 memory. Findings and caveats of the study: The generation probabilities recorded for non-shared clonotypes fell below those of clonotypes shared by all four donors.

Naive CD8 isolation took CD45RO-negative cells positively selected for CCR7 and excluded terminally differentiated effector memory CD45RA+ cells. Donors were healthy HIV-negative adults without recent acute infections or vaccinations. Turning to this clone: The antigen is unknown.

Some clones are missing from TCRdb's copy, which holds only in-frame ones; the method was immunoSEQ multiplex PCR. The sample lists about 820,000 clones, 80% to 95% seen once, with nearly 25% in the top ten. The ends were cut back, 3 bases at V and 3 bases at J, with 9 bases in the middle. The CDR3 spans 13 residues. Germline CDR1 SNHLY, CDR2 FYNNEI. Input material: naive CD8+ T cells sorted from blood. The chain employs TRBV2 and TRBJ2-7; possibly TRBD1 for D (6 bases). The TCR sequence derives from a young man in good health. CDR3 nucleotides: TGTGCCAGCAGTGATAACAGGGTCTACGAGCAGTACTTC. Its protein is CASSDNRVYEQYF.